A selection of T cell receptor beta chains follows, all from one sample in a study of response to subunit inactivated influenza vaccine. TCRdb re-called the RT-PCR reads with MiXCR, one entry per CDR3 protein. The sample contains 860,000 or so distinct CDR3 sequences, about 20% of which appear only once. This specimen was PBMCs from blood, taken 5 to 6 days after vaccination. These receptor sequences come from a man aged 50 to 59 who received an inactivated influenza vaccine. Each CDR3 is given with its conserved first and last residue. The D gene is left open where the match is weak. Clone size appears in some rows only: once, few, many, or a class for an expanded clone.

size: many
J: TRBJ2-1
V: TRBV7-2
D: NA
CDR3: CASSLKRTSGPYNEQFF
DNA: TGTGCCAGCAGCTTAAAGAGAACGTCAGGACCCTACAATGAGCAGTTCTTC

size: NA
J: TRBJ1-1
V: TRBV11-2
D: NA
CDR3: CASSLEGAGNTEAFF
DNA: TGTGCCAGCAGCTTAGAGGGGGCAGGGAACACTGAAGCTTTCTTT

size: NA
J: TRBJ2-7
V: TRBV6-5
D: TRBD1
CDR3: CASSYDAGGWEQYF
DNA: TGTGCCAGCAGTTACGATGCAGGGGGCTGGGAGCAGTACTTC

size: NA
J: TRBJ2-7
V: TRBV7-9
D: NA
CDR3: CASSQRGVSYEQYF
DNA: TGTGCCAGCAGCCAAAGGGGAGTGTCCTACGAGCAGTACTTC

size: once
J: TRBJ2-5
V: TRBV12-3/TRBV12-4
D: NA
CDR3: CASTPGTVEGETQYF
DNA: TGTGCCAGCACCCCTGGGACGGTCGAAGGAGAGACCCAGTACTTC

size: NA
J: TRBJ2-7
V: TRBV7-2
D: NA
CDR3: CASSLVGLTHEQYF
DNA: TGTGCCAGCAGCTTAGTGGGGCTAACCCACGAGCAGTACTTC

size: few
J: TRBJ2-7
V: TRBV28
D: NA
CDR3: CASSLLSLSGYEQYF
DNA: TGTGCCAGCAGTTTATTGTCCCTCTCGGGTTACGAGCAGTACTTC

size: NA
J: TRBJ2-7
V: TRBV4-1
D: NA
CDR3: CASSQEDIRSYEQYF
DNA: TGCGCCAGCAGCCAAGAAGACATCCGCTCCTACGAGCAGTACTTC

size: NA
J: TRBJ1-1
V: TRBV6-2/TRBV6-3
D: TRBD1
CDR3: CASSYPIGTGVMNTEAFF
DNA: TGTGCCAGCAGTTACCCCATCGGGACAGGGGTAATGAACACTGAAGCTTTCTTT

size: NA
J: TRBJ1-1
V: TRBV4-1
D: NA
CDR3: CASSQLLGPSNTEAFF
DNA: TGCGCCAGCAGCCAGCTTTTGGGACCGAGCAACACTGAAGCTTTCTTT

size: NA
J: TRBJ2-3
V: TRBV24-1
D: TRBD2
CDR3: CATGLAGDADTQYF
DNA: TGTGCCACTGGACTAGCGGGAGACGCAGATACGCAGTATTTT

size: NA
J: TRBJ1-1
V: TRBV6-2/TRBV6-3
D: NA
CDR3: CASSSSGAYTEAFF
DNA: TGTGCCAGCAGTTCGTCAGGAGCTTACACTGAAGCTTTCTTT

size: many
J: TRBJ1-1
V: TRBV29-1
D: NA
CDR3: CSASGRVVEAFF
DNA: TGCAGCGCCTCGGGGAGGGTGGTTGAAGCTTTCTTT

size: NA
J: TRBJ2-1
V: TRBV7-3
D: TRBD2
CDR3: CASSREGLRDEQFF
DNA: TGTGCCAGCAGCCGGGAGGGCCTTCGGGATGAGCAGTTCTTC

size: NA
J: TRBJ1-5
V: TRBV30
D: NA
CDR3: CAWTSDSINQPQHF
DNA: TGTGCCTGGACCTCGGACAGTATTAATCAGCCCCAGCATTTT

size: many
J: TRBJ1-5
V: TRBV27
D: NA
CDR3: CAAGQGIQPQHF
DNA: TGTGCCGCGGGTCAGGGGATTCAGCCCCAGCATTTT

size: few
J: TRBJ2-7
V: TRBV5-1
D: TRBD2
CDR3: CASSSSGRSYEQYF
DNA: TGCGCCAGCAGCTCTAGCGGGAGAAGCTACGAGCAGTACTTC

size: many
J: TRBJ1-1
V: TRBV15
D: TRBD1
CDR3: CATSSRTGWETEAFF
DNA: TGTGCCACCAGCTCCCGGACAGGGTGGGAGACTGAAGCTTTCTTT

size: once
J: TRBJ2-7
V: TRBV12-3/TRBV12-4
D: TRBD1
CDR3: CASRPGTGAEQYF
DNA: TGTGCCAGCAGACCTGGGACAGGGGCCGAGCAGTACTTC

size: NA
J: TRBJ2-1
V: TRBV5-6
D: NA
CDR3: CASSGTGFRINEQFF
DNA: TGTGCCAGCAGCGGTACGGGATTCAGAATAAATGAGCAGTTCTTC

size: NA
J: TRBJ2-5
V: TRBV12-3/TRBV12-4
D: NA
CDR3: CASSFYGTGRETQYF
DNA: TGTGCCAGCAGTTTTTACGGGACCGGACGAGAGACCCAGTACTTC

size: NA
J: TRBJ1-5
V: TRBV4-3
D: NA
CDR3: CASSQEGQGRNQPQHF
DNA: TGCGCCAGCAGCCAAGAAGGTCAGGGGAGAAATCAGCCCCAGCATTTT

size: few
J: TRBJ1-2
V: TRBV6-1
D: NA
CDR3: CASTRGPNYGYTF
DNA: TGTGCCAGCACTCGCGGGCCAAACTATGGCTACACCTTC

size: many
J: TRBJ1-1
V: TRBV12-3/TRBV12-4
D: NA
CDR3: CASSRQVGGTEAFF
DNA: TGTGCCAGCAGCCGCCAGGTCGGTGGCACTGAAGCTTTCTTT

size: NA
J: TRBJ2-4
V: TRBV7-8
D: TRBD1
CDR3: CASSLGHRGSAKNIQYF
DNA: TGTGCCAGCAGCTTAGGACACAGGGGGTCAGCCAAAAACATTCAGTACTTC

size: many
J: TRBJ2-2
V: TRBV12-3/TRBV12-4
D: NA
CDR3: CASTLRVGAGTGELFF
DNA: TGTGCCAGCACCCTACGTGTGGGGGCGGGAACCGGGGAGCTGTTTTTT

size: NA
J: TRBJ1-1
V: TRBV5-1
D: TRBD1
CDR3: CASKTGRGWTEAFF
DNA: TGCGCCAGCAAGACAGGGAGGGGGTGGACTGAAGCTTTCTTT

size: few
J: TRBJ2-7
V: TRBV7-2
D: TRBD1
CDR3: CASSLRGQGSTYEQYF
DNA: TGTGCCAGCAGCTTACGGGGACAGGGGTCTACCTACGAGCAGTACTTC

size: few
J: TRBJ1-4
V: TRBV20-1
D: NA
CDR3: CSALTVGGGEKLFF
DNA: TGCAGTGCTTTAACTGTCGGGGGCGGCGAAAAACTGTTTTTT

size: NA
J: TRBJ2-5
V: TRBV5-1
D: NA
CDR3: CASSLDRAVEETQYF
DNA: TGCGCCAGCAGCTTGGACAGGGCGGTTGAAGAGACCCAGTACTTC

size: NA
J: TRBJ1-1
V: TRBV7-2
D: NA
CDR3: CASSSQAVNTEAFF
DNA: TGTGCCAGCAGCTCACAGGCCGTGAACACTGAAGCTTTCTTT

size: NA
J: TRBJ1-2
V: TRBV20-1
D: NA
CDR3: CSAPGPVPYGYTF
DNA: TGCAGTGCCCCAGGACCCGTCCCCTATGGCTACACCTTC

size: few
J: TRBJ2-1
V: TRBV28
D: TRBD2
CDR3: CASRQSGGTYNEQFF
DNA: TGTGCCAGCAGACAGAGCGGGGGGACCTACAATGAGCAGTTCTTC

size: few
J: TRBJ1-1
V: TRBV5-1
D: TRBD1
CDR3: CASSPGQETTEAFF
DNA: TGCGCCAGCAGCCCGGGACAGGAGACCACTGAAGCTTTCTTT

size: few
J: TRBJ2-3
V: TRBV13
D: TRBD2
CDR3: CASSPVGGRELPYTDTQYF
DNA: TGTGCCAGCAGCCCCGTTGGTGGGCGGGAGCTACCGTACACAGATACGCAGTATTTT

size: NA
J: TRBJ2-2
V: TRBV18
D: NA
CDR3: CASSPETPTNTGELFF
DNA: TGTGCCAGCTCACCAGAGACACCGACGAACACCGGGGAGCTGTTTTTT

size: NA
J: TRBJ2-1
V: TRBV7-2
D: TRBD2
CDR3: CASSPGLVMNNEQFF
DNA: TGTGCCAGCAGCCCCGGACTAGTAATGAACAATGAGCAGTTCTTC

size: few
J: TRBJ2-1
V: TRBV11-2
D: NA
CDR3: CASSLDLGQHNEQFF
DNA: TGTGCCAGCAGCTTAGATCTCGGACAGCACAATGAGCAGTTCTTC

size: NA
J: TRBJ2-7
V: TRBV6-5
D: TRBD1
CDR3: CASSSRAGGEQYF
DNA: TGTGCCAGCAGTTCCCGGGCAGGGGGCGAGCAGTACTTC

size: few
J: TRBJ1-1
V: TRBV3-1
D: NA
CDR3: CASSQLPNTEAFF
DNA: TGTGCCAGCAGCCAGTTACCAAACACTGAAGCTTTCTTT

size: NA
J: TRBJ2-1
V: TRBV6-2/TRBV6-3
D: TRBD2
CDR3: CASSYWRLAGASSYNEQFF
DNA: TGTGCCAGCAGTTACTGGAGACTAGCGGGGGCTAGCTCCTACAATGAGCAGTTCTTC

size: few
J: TRBJ1-2
V: TRBV10-3
D: NA
CDR3: CAISESVPGGYGYTF
DNA: TGTGCCATCAGTGAGTCCGTTCCGGGAGGATATGGCTACACCTTC

size: NA
J: TRBJ1-3
V: TRBV9
D: TRBD1
CDR3: CASSVGLMDRPRKGNTIYF
DNA: TGTGCCAGCAGCGTAGGATTAATGGACAGGCCGAGAAAGGGAAACACCATATATTTT

size: few
J: TRBJ2-3
V: TRBV6-5
D: TRBD1
CDR3: CASRYRGAQYF
DNA: TGTGCCAGCAGATACAGGGGTGCGCAGTATTTT

size: few
J: TRBJ2-7
V: TRBV20-1
D: NA
CDR3: CSASGLSGTYEQYF
DNA: TGCAGTGCTAGCGGTCTTAGCGGAACCTACGAGCAGTACTTC

size: NA
J: TRBJ1-5
V: TRBV20-1
D: NA
CDR3: CSARTGRQDQPQHF
DNA: TGCAGTGCTAGAACAGGGCGGCAGGATCAGCCCCAGCATTTT

size: many
J: TRBJ2-6
V: TRBV12-3/TRBV12-4
D: NA
CDR3: CASSLRANVLTF
DNA: TGTGCCAGCAGCCTCAGGGCCAACGTCCTGACTTTC

size: once
J: TRBJ1-3
V: TRBV2
D: TRBD1
CDR3: CASSIDRESGNTIYF
DNA: TGTGCCAGCAGTATAGACAGGGAGTCTGGAAACACCATATATTTT

size: few
J: TRBJ1-1
V: TRBV29-1
D: NA
CDR3: CSGGETEAFF
DNA: TGCAGCGGCGGGGAAACTGAAGCTTTCTTT

size: few
J: TRBJ2-7
V: TRBV29-1
D: NA
CDR3: CSVARGAGEQYF
DNA: TGCAGCGTTGCCAGGGGGGCGGGCGAGCAGTACTTC

size: NA
J: TRBJ2-5
V: TRBV5-6
D: NA
CDR3: CASSRTRDEETQYF
DNA: TGTGCCAGCAGTAGGACCCGGGACGAAGAGACCCAGTACTTC

size: many
J: TRBJ2-3
V: TRBV20-1
D: NA
CDR3: CSAKKLLHTDTQYF
DNA: TGCAGTGCTAAAAAGCTACTGCACACAGATACGCAGTATTTT

size: NA
J: TRBJ2-7
V: TRBV28
D: TRBD1
CDR3: CASSQSGQGRNEQYF
DNA: TGTGCCAGCAGCCAGTCGGGACAGGGAAGAAACGAGCAGTACTTC

size: few
J: TRBJ1-1
V: TRBV12-3/TRBV12-4
D: NA
CDR3: CASSSGVTVTEAFF
DNA: TGTGCCAGCAGTTCGGGGGTTACGGTAACTGAAGCTTTCTTT

size: NA
J: TRBJ2-1
V: TRBV29-1
D: TRBD2
CDR3: CSVYRTSNINEQFF
DNA: TGCAGCGTTTATCGGACTAGTAATATTAATGAGCAGTTCTTC